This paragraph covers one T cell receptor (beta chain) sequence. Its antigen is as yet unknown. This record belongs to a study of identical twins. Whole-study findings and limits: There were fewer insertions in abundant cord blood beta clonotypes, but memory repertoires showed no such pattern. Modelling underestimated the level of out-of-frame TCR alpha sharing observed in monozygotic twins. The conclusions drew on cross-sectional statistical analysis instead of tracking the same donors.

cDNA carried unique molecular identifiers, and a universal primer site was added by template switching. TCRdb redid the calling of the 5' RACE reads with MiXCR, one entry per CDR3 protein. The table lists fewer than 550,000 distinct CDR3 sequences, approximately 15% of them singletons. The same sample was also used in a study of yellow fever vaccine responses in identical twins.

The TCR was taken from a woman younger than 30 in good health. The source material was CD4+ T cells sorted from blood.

The CDR3 reads CASSNLFQTVNEKLFF. The DNA for the CDR3 is TGTGCCAGCAGCAACCTTTTCCAAACAGTTAATGAAAAACTGTTTTTT. V usage is TRBV7-2 and J usage is TRBJ1-4; D uncertain. CDR1 and CDR2 (germline): SGHTA, FQGNSA. CDR3 length: 16 amino acids. V lost 5 bases to trimming and J lost 4 bases, with 17 bases between them.